Included here is one T cell receptor beta chain sequence, with context. The antigen remains undetermined. Sequencing of DNA taken from cultured CD4+ T cells relied on the Oncomine TCR Beta short-read assay. TCRdb re-called the PCR reads through MiXCR, storing one row per CDR3 protein. The repertoire consists of about 28,000 distinct CDR3 sequences, with 55% to 80% occurring once and the leading ten covering around 16%. Described treatment: roughly 10-day PBMC culture with coronavirus spike peptide pools or control peptides (ViraFEST assay). The record originates from a study of vaccination and CD4 T cells after COVID-19. General observations from the study: From a median of about 20 to 38, SARS-CoV-2-reactive clonotypes increased, though not significantly.

With 2 bases removed from V and 1 base from J, the gap between germline ends came to 13 bases. CDR3 length equals 16 residues. Germline V gene data show CDR1 as MNHEY and CDR2 as SVGAGI. The sequence came from a human donor who received a COVID-19 vaccine. The source material was CD4+ T cells from blood, cultured in vitro, sampled after SARS-CoV-2 vaccination. The chain has TRBV6-5 and TRBJ2-3; D is tentatively TRBD1 or TRBD2 (5 bases each). The DNA for the CDR3 is TGTGCCAGCAGTTACGTGAGGGGCGCGGGCACAGATACGCAGTATTTT. Encoded protein: CASSYVRGAGTDTQYF.